Reported below is one T cell receptor beta chain. Its matching antigen is unknown. Trimming left V 6 bases short and J 3 bases short, with 12 bases between. Germline-derived CDR1 and CDR2 are MNHNS and SASEGT. The length of the CDR3 is 13 residues. With 60 Vbeta and 13 Jbeta primers, the PCR was carried out. Source study methods: Around 9.9 million shared chains were among the about 80 million unique TCR beta chains that a later analysis counted. The repertoire was sequenced with immunoSEQ multiplex PCR; TCRdb's copy has only in-frame clones and lacks some. V and J calls and clone size follow that table, whereas D and trimming were derived from the DNA. Of over 90,000 clones listed, 60% to 80% were seen once; the top ten hold less than 5%. The data derive from a study of cytomegalovirus exposure and HLA in healthy donors. Study-wide points: The investigators catalogued 150 to 200 TCR beta chains as cytomegalovirus-associated. According to a later analysis, most TCR beta chains associated with CMV appeared HLA-restricted.

The origin of this receptor is a man over 45 in good health and CMV-seropositive. J is TRBJ2-7 and V is TRBV6-1; tentatively, D is TRBD2 (6 bases). Sequencing used PBMCs. DNA of the CDR3: TGTGCCAGCAGGGGGGACTTGGACTACGAGCAGTACTTC. Its translation is CASRGDLDYEQYF.